Sequencing of this T cell receptor (beta chain) was carried out in a study of T cell changes during pregnancy in multiple sclerosis. V shed 5 bases and J 6 bases; nucleotides not matched to a gene: 8. The CDR3 spans 14 residues. CDR1 and CDR2 from the germline V gene are SGHVS and FQNEAQ. Some clones are missing from TCRdb's copy, which holds only in-frame ones; the method was immunoSEQ multiplex PCR. Of around 99,000 clones listed, less than 95% are singletons. The receptor comes from a female donor in good health, enrolled as a control in a pregnancy study. Specimen: peripheral blood, collected in the third trimester of pregnancy. The V and J genes are TRBV7-8 and TRBJ2-5, with 8 positions matching TRBD1. The CDR3 coding sequence is TGTGCCAGCAGCGCGGACAGGGCCACCAAGACCCAGTACTTC. Translating gives CASSADRATKTQYF.